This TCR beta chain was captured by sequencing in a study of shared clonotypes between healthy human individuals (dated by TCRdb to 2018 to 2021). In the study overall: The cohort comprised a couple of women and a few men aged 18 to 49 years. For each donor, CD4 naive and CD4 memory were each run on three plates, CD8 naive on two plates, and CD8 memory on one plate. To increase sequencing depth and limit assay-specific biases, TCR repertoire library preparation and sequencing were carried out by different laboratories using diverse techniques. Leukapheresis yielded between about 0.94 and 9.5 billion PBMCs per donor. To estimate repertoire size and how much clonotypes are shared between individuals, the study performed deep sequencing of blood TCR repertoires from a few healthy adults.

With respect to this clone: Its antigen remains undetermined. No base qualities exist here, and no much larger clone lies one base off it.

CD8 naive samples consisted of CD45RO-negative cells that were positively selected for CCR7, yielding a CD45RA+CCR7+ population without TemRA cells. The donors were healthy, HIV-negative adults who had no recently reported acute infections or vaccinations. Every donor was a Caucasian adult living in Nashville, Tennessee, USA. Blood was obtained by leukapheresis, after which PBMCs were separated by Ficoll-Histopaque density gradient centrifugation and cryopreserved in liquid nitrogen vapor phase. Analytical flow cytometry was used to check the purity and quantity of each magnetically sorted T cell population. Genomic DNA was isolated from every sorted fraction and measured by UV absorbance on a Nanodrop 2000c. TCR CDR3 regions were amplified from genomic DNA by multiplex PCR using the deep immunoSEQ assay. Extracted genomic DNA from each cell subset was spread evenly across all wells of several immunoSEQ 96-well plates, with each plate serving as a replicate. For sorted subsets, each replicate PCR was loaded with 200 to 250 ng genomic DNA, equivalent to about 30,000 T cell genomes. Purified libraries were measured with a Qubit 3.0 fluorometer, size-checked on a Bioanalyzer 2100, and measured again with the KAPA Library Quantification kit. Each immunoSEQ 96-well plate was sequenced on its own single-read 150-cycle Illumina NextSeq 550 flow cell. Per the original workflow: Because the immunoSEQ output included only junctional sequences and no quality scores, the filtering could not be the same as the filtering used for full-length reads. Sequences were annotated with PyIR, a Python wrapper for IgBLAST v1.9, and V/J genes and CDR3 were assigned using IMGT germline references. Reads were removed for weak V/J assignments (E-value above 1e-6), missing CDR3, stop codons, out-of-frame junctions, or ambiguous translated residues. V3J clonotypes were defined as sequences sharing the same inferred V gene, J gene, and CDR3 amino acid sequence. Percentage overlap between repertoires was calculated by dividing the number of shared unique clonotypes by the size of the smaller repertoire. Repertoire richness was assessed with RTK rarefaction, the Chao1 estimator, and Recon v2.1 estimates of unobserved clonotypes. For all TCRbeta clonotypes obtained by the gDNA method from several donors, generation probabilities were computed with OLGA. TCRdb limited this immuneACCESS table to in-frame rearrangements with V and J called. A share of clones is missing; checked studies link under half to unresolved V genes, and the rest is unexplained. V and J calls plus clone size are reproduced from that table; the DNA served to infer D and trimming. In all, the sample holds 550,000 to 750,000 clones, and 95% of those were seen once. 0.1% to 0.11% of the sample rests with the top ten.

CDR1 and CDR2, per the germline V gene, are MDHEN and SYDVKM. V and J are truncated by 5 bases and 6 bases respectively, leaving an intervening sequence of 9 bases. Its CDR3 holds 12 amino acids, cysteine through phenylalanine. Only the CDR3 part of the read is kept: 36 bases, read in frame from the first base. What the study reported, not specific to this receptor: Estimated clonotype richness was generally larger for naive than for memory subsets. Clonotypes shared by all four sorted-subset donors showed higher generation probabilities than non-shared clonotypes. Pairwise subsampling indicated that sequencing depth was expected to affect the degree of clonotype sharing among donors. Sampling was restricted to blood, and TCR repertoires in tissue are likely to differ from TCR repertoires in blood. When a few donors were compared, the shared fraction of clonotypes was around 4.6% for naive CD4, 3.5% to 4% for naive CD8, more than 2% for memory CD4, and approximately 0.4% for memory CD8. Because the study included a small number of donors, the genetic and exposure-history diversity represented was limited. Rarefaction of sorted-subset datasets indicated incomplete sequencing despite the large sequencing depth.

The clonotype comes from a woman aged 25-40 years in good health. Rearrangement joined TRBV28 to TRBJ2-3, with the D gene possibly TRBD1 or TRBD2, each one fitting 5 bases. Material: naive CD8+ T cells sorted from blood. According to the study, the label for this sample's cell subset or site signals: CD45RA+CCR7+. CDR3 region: CASSIGADTQYF. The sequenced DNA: TGTGCCAGCAGTATCGGGGCGGATACGCAGTATTTT.